This T cell receptor (beta chain) was found in a study of blood T cell repertoires in COVID-19. Background on the study: Italy, Spain and the United States were the sources of the convalescent and acute COVID-19 samples. PBMCs, B-cell-depleted T cells, or T cells were the source of the cDNA or gDNA that made up the material.

The CDR3 covers 14 residues. Germline lookup yields CDR1 SGHNT and CDR2 YYREEE (reference sequence). V lost 4 bases, J lost 6 bases, and 6 bases stayed unmatched. Clones were read by immunoSEQ multiplex PCR, and TCRdb kept only the in-frame ones, dropping some. The data contain 50,000 to 75,000 clones, 75% to 85% of them singletons. This clone has a handful of counts. V is TRBV5-4 and J is TRBJ2-2, with 7 bases identical to TRBD1. The sample consisted of peripheral blood. This TCR was sampled from a man in his 60s with acute or convalescent COVID-19. Here the CDR3 DNA reads TGTGCCAGCAGCAAGATGACAGGGCCCGGGGAGCTGTTTTTT. As protein: CASSKMTGPGELFF.